This T cell receptor beta chain was sequenced for a study of lymphopenia after photon versus proton radiotherapy. Overall study findings and caveats: Relative stability marked proton patients; photon patients lost diversity and naive cells. A bigger post-nadir fall in TCR diversity correlated inversely with survival time in deceased patients. Post-nadir diversity loss with photons came from oligoclonal expansion, particularly CD8+ Temra cells. Survival link was tested only in deceased patients; proton benefit remains a possibility.

About this clone itself: What it binds is not known.

The germline CDR1 and CDR2 sequences are SEHNR and FQNEAQ (reference sequence). V dropped 2 bases and J dropped 2 bases, with 16 bases sitting between them. CDR3 length: 17 amino acids. Sequencing was performed with immunoSEQ multiplex PCR; in TCRdb, only in-frame clones are kept and a portion is missing. This sample has tens of thousands of clones, with 80% to 90% found just once. The sequences come from peripheral blood, collected from a patient treated with proton-based radiotherapy. The TCR comes from a woman aged 60 to 75 with cholangiocarcinoma. Some clones in this sample may be carry-over from other donors' samples. V usage is TRBV7-9 and J usage is TRBJ2-1, with D perhaps being TRBD1 or TRBD2 (6 bases each). The CDR3 DNA follows: TGTGCCAGCAGCTTAAGAGGGGGGTCGGGCACCTACAATGAGCAGTTCTTC. Translating gives CASSLRGGSGTYNEQFF. Drawing the rest from reference TRBV7-9 and TRBJ2-1, the complete variable domain is DTGVSQNPRHKITKRGQNVTFRCDPISEHNRLYWYRQTLGQGPEFLTYFQNEAQLEKSRLLSDRFSAERPKGSFSTLEIQRTEQGDSAMYLCASSLRGGSGTYNEQFFGPGTRLTVL.